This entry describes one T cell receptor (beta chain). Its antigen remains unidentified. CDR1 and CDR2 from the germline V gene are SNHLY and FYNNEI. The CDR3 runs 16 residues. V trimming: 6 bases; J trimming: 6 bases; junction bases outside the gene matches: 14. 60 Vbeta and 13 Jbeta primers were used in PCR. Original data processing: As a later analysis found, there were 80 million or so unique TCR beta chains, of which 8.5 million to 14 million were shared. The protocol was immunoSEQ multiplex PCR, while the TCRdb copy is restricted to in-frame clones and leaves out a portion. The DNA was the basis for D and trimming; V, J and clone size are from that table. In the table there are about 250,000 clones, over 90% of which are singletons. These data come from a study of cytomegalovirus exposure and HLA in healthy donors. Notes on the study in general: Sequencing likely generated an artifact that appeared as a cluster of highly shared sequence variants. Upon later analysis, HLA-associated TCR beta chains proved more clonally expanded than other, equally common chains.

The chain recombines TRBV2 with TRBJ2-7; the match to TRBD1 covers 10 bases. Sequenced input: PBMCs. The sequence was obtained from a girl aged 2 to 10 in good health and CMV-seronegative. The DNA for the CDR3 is TGTGCCAGCAGGACGACAGGGGGCGATAATCGCGGCGAGCAGTACTTC. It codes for CASRTTGGDNRGEQYF.